The entry that follows covers one T cell receptor (beta chain) sequence. As yet, its antigen is unknown. TCRdb's copy holds only in-frame clones and misses some; the assay was immunoSEQ multiplex PCR. The table lists roughly 38,000 clones, 88% of them singletons. J was trimmed by 4 bases and V by 1 base; bases with no gene match: 4. The germline V gene has CDR1 SGHTA and CDR2 FQGTGA. The CDR3 totals 15 residues. This entry comes from a study of T cells in localized non-small cell lung cancer. Findings and limits, study-wide: Without multi-region sequencing, intratumor heterogeneity could not be excluded. Uninvolved neighboring lung showed the greatest T cell clonality, exceeding tumor.

The rearrangement links TRBV7-3 to TRBJ2-5, with 9 bases matching TRBD1. The sample was peripheral blood, taken before any cancer treatment. The sequence came from a female donor older than 55 with stage I squamous cell lung carcinoma. The CDR3 reads CASSLKGQGRETQYF. DNA for the CDR3: TGTGCCAGCAGCTTAAAAGGACAGGGGCGAGAGACCCAGTACTTC.